This T cell receptor (beta chain) stems from a study of CD8+ T cells in alopecia areata. CD4+ and CD8+ T cells were sorted from PBMCs. The CDR3 runs 12 residues. Trimming removed 6 bases from V and 4 bases from J, with 9 bases in between. Germline-derived CDR1 and CDR2 are ENHRY and SYGVKD. cDNA prepared by RNA extraction and subsequent reverse transcription served as the template for sequencing. The assay was immunoSEQ multiplex PCR, and TCRdb's table has in-frame clones only and misses some. The profile shows around 190,000 clones, 56% of them singletons. Sequenced sample: CD8+ T cells sorted from blood. The source of this sequence is a human donor in good health. The chain combines TRBV10-3 with TRBJ2-5; D unclear. CDR3 sequence (DNA): TGTGCCATCAGCGGTAGTGCAGAGACCCAGTACTTC. It specifies CAISGSAETQYF.